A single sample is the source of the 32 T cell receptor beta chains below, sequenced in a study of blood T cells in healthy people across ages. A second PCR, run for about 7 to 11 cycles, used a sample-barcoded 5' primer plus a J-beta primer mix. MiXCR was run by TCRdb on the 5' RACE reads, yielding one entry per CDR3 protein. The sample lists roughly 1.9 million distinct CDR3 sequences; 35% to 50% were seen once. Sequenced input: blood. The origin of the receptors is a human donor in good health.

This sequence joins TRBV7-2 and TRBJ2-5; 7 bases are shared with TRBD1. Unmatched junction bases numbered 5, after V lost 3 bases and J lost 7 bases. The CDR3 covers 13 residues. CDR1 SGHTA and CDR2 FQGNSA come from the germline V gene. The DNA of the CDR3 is TGTGCCAGCAGCTTCTGGACAGGTGGGACCCAGTACTTC. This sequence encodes CASSFWTGGTQYF. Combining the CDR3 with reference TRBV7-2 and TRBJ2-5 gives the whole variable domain GAGVSQSPSNKVTEKGKDVELRCDPISGHTALYWYRQSLGQGLEFLIYFQGNSAPDKSGLPSDRFSAERTGGSVSTLTIQRTQQEDSAVYLCASSFWTGGTQYFGPGTRLLVL.

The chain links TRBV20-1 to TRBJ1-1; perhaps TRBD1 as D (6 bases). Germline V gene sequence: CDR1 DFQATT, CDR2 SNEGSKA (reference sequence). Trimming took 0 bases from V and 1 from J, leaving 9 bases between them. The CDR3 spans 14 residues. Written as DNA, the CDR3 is TGCAGTGCTAGAGATGGCAGGGGGAACACTGAAGCTTTCTTT. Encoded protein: CSARDGRGNTEAFF.

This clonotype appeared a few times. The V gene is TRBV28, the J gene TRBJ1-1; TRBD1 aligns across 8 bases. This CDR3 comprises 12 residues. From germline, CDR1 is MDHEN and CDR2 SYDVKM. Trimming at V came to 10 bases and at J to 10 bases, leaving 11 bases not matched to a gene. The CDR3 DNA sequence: TGTGCCACCGGGACCGGGACAGGTTCAGCTTTCTTT. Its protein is CATGTGTGSAFF.

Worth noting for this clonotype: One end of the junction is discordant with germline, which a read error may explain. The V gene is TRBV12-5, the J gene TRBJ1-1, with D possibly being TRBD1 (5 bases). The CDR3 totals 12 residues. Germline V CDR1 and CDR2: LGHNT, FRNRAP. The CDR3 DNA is TGTGCTAGGGGTTCAGGGTGGACTGAAGCTTTCTTT. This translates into CARGSGWTEAFF. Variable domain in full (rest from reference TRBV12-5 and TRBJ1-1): DARVTQTPRHKVTEMGQEVTMRCQPILGHNTVFWYRQTMMQGLELLAYFRNRAPLDDSGMPKDRFSAEMPDATLATLKIQPSEPRDSAVYFCARGSGWTEAFFGQGTRLTVV.

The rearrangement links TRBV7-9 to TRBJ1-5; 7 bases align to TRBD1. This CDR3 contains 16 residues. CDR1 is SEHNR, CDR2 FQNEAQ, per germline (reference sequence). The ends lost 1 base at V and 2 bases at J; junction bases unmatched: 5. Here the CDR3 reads CASSLGDRGGNQPQHF. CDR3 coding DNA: TGTGCCAGCAGCTTAGGGGACAGAGGAGGCAATCAGCCCCAGCATTTT. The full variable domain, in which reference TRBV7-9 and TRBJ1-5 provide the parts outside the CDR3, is DTGVSQNPRHKITKRGQNVTFRCDPISEHNRLYWYRQTLGQGPEFLTYFQNEAQLEKSRLLSDRFSAERPKGSFSTLEIQRTEQGDSAMYLCASSLGDRGGNQPQHFGDGTRLSIL.

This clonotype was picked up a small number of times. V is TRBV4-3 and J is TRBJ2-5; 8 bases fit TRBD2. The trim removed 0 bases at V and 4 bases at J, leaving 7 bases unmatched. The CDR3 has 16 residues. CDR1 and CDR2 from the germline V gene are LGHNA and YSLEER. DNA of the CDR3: TGCGCCAGCAGCCAAGAGGTAGCGGGGATTGGAGAGACCCAGTACTTC. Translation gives CASSQEVAGIGETQYF.

The DNA of the CDR3 is TGCAGCGTTGAAGAGGGGACAGGGGGGGAGAATGAGCAGTTCTTC. Its translation: CSVEEGTGGENEQFF. This chain uses TRBV29-1 with TRBJ2-1; 11 positions match TRBD1. The V gene's germline CDR1 is SQVTM and CDR2 ANQGSEA. This CDR3 region has 15 residues. After removal of 0 bases from V and 7 bases from J, the junction contained 5 bases not matched to a gene.

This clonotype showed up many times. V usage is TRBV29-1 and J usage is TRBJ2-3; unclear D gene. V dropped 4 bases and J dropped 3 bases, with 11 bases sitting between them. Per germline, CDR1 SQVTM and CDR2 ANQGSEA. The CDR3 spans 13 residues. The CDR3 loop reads CSVGPVGTDTQYF. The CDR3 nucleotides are TGCAGCGTTGGGCCAGTAGGAACAGATACGCAGTATTTT.

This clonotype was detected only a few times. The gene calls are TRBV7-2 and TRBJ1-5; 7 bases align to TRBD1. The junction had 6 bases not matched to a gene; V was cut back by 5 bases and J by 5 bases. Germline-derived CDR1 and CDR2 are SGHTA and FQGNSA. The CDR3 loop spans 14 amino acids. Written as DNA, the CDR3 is TGTGCCAGCAGCAGCAGACAGGGCTATCAGCCCCAGCATTTT. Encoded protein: CASSSRQGYQPQHF.

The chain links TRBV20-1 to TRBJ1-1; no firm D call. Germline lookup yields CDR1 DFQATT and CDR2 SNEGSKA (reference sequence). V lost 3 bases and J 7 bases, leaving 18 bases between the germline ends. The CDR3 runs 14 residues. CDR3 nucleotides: TGCAGTGCTAGCCATGGGGTAGGGCTCCTTGAAGCTTTCTTT. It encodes CSASHGVGLLEAFF.

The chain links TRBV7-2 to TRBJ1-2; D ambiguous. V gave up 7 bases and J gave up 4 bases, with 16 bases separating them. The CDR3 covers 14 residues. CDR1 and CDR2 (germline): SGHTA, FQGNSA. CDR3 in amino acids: CASTPSPGFYGYTF. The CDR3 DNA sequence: TGTGCCAGCACCCCGTCACCGGGGTTCTATGGCTACACCTTC.

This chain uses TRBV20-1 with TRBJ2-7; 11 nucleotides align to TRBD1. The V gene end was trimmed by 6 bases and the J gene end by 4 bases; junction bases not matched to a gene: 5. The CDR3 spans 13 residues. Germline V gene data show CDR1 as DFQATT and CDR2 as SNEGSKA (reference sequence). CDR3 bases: TGCAGTGCGACCGGGACAGGGGGATACGAGCAGTACTTC. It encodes CSATGTGGYEQYF.

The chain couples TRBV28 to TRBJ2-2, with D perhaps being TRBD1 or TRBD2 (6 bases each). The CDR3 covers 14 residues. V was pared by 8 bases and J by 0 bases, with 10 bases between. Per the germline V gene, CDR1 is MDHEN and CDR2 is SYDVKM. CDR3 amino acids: CASYRGPNTGELFF. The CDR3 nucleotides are TGTGCCAGCTACCGGGGGCCGAACACCGGGGAGCTGTTTTTT.

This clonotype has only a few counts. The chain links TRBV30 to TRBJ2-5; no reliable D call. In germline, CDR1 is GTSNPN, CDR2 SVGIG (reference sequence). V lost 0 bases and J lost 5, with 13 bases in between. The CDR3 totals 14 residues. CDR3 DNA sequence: TGTGCCTGGAGTGTATACTCACCCGGGGAGACCCAGTACTTC. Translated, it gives CAWSVYSPGETQYF.

The CDR3 nucleotides read TGTGCCAGCAGGGCTGAAGACACTGAAGCTTTCTTT. It encodes CASRAEDTEAFF. This sequence joins TRBV7-3 and TRBJ1-1; no definite D call. V lost 6 bases, J lost 3 bases, and 8 bases lay in between. CDR3 length: 12 amino acids. Germline CDR1 and CDR2: SGHTA and FQGTGA.

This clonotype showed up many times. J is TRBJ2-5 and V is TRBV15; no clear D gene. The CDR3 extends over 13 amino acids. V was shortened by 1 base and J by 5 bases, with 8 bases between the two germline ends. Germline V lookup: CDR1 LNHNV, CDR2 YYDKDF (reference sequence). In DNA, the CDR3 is TGTGCCACCAGCAGAGGTGGTAGGGAGACCCAGTACTTC. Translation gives CATSRGGRETQYF.

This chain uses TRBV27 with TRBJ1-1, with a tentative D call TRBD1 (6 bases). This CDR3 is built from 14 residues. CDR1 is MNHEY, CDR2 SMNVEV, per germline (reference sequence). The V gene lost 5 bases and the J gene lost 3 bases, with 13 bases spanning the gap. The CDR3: CASSPYRDDTEAFF. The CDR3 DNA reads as TGTGCCAGCAGTCCGTACAGGGATGACACTGAAGCTTTCTTT.

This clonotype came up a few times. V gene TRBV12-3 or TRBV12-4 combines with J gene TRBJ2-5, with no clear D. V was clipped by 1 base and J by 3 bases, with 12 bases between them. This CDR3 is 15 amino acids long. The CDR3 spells CASSLDLGREETQYF. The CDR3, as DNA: TGTGCCAGCAGTTTAGATTTAGGACGGGAAGAGACCCAGTACTTC.

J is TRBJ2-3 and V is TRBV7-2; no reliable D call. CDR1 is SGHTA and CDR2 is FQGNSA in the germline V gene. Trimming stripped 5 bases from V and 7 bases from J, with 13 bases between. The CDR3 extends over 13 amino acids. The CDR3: CASSPSWGNTQYF. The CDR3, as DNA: TGTGCCAGCAGCCCCTCTTGGGGAAATACGCAGTATTTT.

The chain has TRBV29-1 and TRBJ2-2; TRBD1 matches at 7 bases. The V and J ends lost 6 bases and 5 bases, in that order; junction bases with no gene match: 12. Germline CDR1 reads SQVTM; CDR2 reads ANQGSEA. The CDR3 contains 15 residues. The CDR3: CSVTGRGGRTGELFF. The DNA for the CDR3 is TGCAGCGTCACGGGGAGAGGGGGCAGAACCGGGGAGCTGTTTTTT.

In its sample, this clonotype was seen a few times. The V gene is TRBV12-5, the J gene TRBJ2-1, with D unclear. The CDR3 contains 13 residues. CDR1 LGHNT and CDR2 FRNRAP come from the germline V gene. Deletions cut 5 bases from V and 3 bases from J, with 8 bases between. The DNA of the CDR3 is TGTGCTAGTGGTCCCTTCAACTACAATGAGCAGTTCTTC. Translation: CASGPFNYNEQFF.

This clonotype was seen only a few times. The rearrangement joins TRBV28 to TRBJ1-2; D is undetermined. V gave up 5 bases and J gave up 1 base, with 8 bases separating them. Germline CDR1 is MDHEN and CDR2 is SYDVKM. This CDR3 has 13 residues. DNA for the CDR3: TGTGCCAGCAGTCGACACAATAACTATGGCTACACCTTC. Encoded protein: CASSRHNNYGYTF.

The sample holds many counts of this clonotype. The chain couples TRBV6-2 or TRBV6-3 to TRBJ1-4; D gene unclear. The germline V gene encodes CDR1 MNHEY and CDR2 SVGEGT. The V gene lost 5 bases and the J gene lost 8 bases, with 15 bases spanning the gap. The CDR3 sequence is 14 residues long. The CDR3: CASSRTGSHEKLFF. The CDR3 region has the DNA TGTGCCAGCAGTAGAACGGGGAGTCACGAAAAACTGTTTTTT.

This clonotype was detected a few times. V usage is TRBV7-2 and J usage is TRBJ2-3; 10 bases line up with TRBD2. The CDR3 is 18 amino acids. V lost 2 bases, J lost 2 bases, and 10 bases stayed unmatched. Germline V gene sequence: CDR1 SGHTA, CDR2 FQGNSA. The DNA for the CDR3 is TGTGCCAGCAGCTTAAATGCGTTAGCGGGGGGATTCACAGATACGCAGTATTTT. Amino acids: CASSLNALAGGFTDTQYF.

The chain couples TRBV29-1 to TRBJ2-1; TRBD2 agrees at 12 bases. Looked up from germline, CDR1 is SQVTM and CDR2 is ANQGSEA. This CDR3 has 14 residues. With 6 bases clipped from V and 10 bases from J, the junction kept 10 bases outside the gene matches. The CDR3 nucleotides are TGCAGCGTCGATGCTAGCGGGGGGGCCTCCGAGCAGTTCTTC. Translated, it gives CSVDASGGASEQFF.

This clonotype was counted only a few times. The CDR3 coding sequence is TGCAGCGTTGAAGATGAGGGCACAGATACGCAGTATTTT. Translation: CSVEDEGTDTQYF. The rearrangement uses TRBV29-1 and TRBJ2-3; D remains unclear. The CDR3 is 13 amino acids. V was clipped by 0 bases and J by 1 base, with 5 bases between them. CDR1 and CDR2 from the germline V gene are SQVTM and ANQGSEA.

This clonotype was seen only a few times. Written as DNA, the CDR3 is TGTGCCAGCAGCTTAGTTGCAAACAATCAGCCCCAGCATTTT. Encoded protein: CASSLVANNQPQHF. The chain has TRBV7-6 and TRBJ1-5, with unresolved D. The germline V gene has CDR1 SGHVS and CDR2 FNYEAQ. The V end was cut by 1 base, the J end by 3 bases, with 7 bases between. This CDR3 spans 14 amino acids.

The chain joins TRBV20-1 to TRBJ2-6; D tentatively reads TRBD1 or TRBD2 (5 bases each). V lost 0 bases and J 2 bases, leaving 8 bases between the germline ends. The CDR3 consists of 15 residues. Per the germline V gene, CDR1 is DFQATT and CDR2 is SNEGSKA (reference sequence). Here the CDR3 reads CSARDGGPGANVLTF. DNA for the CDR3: TGCAGTGCTAGAGATGGGGGACCTGGGGCCAACGTCCTGACTTTC.

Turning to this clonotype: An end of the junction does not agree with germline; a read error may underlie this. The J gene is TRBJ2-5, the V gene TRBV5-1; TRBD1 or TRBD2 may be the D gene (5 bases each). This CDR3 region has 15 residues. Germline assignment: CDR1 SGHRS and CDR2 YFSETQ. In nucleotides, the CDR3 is TGCACCAGCAGCTTGAATGGGGGACCTCCCTACGAGCGGTACTTC. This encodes CTSSLNGGPPYERYF.

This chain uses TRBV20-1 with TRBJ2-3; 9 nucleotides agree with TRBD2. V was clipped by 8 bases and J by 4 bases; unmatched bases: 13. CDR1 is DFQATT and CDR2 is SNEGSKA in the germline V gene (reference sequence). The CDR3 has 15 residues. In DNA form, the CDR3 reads TGCAGTCAAAATGCCTGGCGGGGGGGCCCAGATACGCAGTATTTT. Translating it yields CSQNAWRGGPDTQYF.

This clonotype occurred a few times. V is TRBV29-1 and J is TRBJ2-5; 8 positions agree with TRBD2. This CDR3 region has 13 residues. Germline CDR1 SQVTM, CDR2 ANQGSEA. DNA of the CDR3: TGCGGCGCCCTAACTAGCGGACAAGAGACCCAGTACTTC. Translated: CGALTSGQETQYF.

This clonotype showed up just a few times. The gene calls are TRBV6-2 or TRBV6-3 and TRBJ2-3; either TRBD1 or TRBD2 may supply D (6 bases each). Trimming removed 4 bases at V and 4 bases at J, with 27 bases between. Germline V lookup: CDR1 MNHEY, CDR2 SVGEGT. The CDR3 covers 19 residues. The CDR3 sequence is CASSSEQRGRFLEADTQYF. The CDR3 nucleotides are TGTGCCAGCAGTTCTGAGCAACGGGGGCGCTTTCTTGAGGCAGATACGCAGTATTTT.